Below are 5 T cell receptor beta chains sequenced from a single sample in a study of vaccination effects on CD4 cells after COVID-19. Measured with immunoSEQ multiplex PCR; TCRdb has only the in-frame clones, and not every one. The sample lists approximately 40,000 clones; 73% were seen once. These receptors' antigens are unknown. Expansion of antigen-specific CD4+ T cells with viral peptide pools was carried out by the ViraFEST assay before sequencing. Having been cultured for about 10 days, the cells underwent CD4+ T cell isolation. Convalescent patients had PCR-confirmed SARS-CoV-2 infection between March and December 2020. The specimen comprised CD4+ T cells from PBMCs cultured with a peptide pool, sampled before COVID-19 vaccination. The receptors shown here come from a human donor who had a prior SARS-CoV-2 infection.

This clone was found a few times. CDR3 amino acids: CASSHNPDRGSTYEQYF. The CDR3 DNA is TGTGCCAGCAGCCATAATCCCGACAGGGGGTCAACCTACGAGCAGTACTTC. The V call is TRBV4-2, the J call TRBJ2-7, with 9 bases fitting TRBD1. Germline CDR1 and CDR2: LGHNA and YNFKEQ. V shed 3 bases and J 2 bases; nucleotides not matched to a gene: 11. The CDR3 extends over 17 amino acids.

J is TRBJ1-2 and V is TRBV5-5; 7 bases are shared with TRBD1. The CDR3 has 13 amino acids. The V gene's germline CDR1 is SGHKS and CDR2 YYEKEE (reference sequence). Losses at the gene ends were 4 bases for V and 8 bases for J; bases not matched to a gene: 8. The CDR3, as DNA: TGTGCCAGCAGCCGGGAGGCAGGGGGGGGCTACACCTTC. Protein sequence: CASSREAGGGYTF.

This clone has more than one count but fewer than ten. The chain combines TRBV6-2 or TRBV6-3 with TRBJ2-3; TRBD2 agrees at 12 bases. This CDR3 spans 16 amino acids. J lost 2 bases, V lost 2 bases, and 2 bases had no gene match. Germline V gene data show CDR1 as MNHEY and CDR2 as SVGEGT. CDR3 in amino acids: CASSYGLAGNTDTQYF. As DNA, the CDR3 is TGTGCCAGCAGTTACGGACTAGCGGGAAACACAGATACGCAGTATTTT.

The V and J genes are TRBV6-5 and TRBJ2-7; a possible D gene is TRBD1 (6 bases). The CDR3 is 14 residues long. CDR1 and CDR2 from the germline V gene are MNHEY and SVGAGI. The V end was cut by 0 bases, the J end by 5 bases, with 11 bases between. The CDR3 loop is CASSYSDRRNEQYF. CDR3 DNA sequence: TGTGCCAGCAGTTACTCTGACAGGAGGAACGAGCAGTACTTC.

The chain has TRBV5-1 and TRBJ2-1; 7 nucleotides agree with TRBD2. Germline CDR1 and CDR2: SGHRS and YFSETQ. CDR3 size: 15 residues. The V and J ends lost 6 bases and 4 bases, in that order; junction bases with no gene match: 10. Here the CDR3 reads CASTPLGGLYNEQFF. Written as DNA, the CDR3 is TGCGCCAGCACCCCCTTGGGGGGACTATACAATGAGCAGTTCTTC.